The rows below give T cell receptor beta chains drawn from one sample of a study of pediatric ulcerative colitis. Sequencing was performed with immunoSEQ multiplex PCR; in TCRdb, only in-frame clones are kept and a portion is missing. The data contain around 40,000 clones, 75% of them singletons. The sequencing input was gut tissue. All receptors come from a boy aged 5 to 17 with severe ulcerative colitis. CDR3s include the opening cysteine and the closing phenylalanine or tryptophan. The D gene is left open where the match is weak. Clone size is given for some rows only: seen once, a few or many times, or a class if the clone is expanded.

abundance: NA; d_gene: NA; j_gene: TRBJ2-7; v_gene: TRBV5-6; CDR3nt: TGTGCCAGCAGCTTGGGGTTTCTCGTATACGAGCAGTACTTC; CDR3aa: CASSLGFLVYEQYF
abundance: few; d_gene: NA; j_gene: TRBJ2-7; v_gene: TRBV6-5; CDR3nt: TGTGCCAGCACCCAGGGGTTCTACTCCTACGAGCAGTACTTC; CDR3aa: CASTQGFYSYEQYF
abundance: NA; d_gene: NA; j_gene: TRBJ1-2; v_gene: TRBV6-1; CDR3nt: TGTGCCAGCAACCCGGACTCCCTCCCCAATGGCTACACCTTC; CDR3aa: CASNPDSLPNGYTF
abundance: NA; d_gene: NA; j_gene: TRBJ2-3; v_gene: TRBV5-1; CDR3nt: TGCGCCAGCAGCGCCGCCGGGGAGCCAGATACGCAGTATTTT; CDR3aa: CASSAAGEPDTQYF
abundance: NA; d_gene: NA; j_gene: TRBJ1-1; v_gene: TRBV5-1; CDR3nt: TGCGCCAGCAGCCCGGAGGCGGGTATGAAGACTGAAGCTTTCTTT; CDR3aa: CASSPEAGMKTEAFF
abundance: NA; d_gene: TRBD1; j_gene: TRBJ2-1; v_gene: TRBV5-4; CDR3nt: TGTGCCAGCAGCTTGAAGGACAGGGGGTGGAATGAGCAGTTCTTC; CDR3aa: CASSLKDRGWNEQFF
abundance: NA; d_gene: NA; j_gene: TRBJ2-7; v_gene: TRBV18; CDR3nt: TGTGCCAGCTCATACGCCAGGATTTCCTACGAGCAGTACTTC; CDR3aa: CASSYARISYEQYF
abundance: NA; d_gene: TRBD1; j_gene: TRBJ2-3; v_gene: TRBV7-9; CDR3nt: TGTGCCAGCAGCTTAGCGGTCAACAGGGGGATGGATACGCAGTATTTT; CDR3aa: CASSLAVNRGMDTQYF
abundance: once; d_gene: NA; j_gene: TRBJ1-1; v_gene: TRBV6-6; CDR3nt: TGTGCCAGCAGCCCGCGGGGGGGTGCTGAAGCTTTCTTT; CDR3aa: CASSPRGGAEAFF
abundance: NA; d_gene: NA; j_gene: TRBJ1-2; v_gene: TRBV19; CDR3nt: TGTGCCAGTAGAACCATTCTCCAGGCCTCGGGGGGCTACACCTTC; CDR3aa: CASRTILQASGGYTF
abundance: NA; d_gene: NA; j_gene: TRBJ2-1; v_gene: TRBV20-1; CDR3nt: TGCAGTGCTAGCAGTCGGGTCGAGCAGTTCTTC; CDR3aa: CSASSRVEQFF
abundance: NA; d_gene: NA; j_gene: TRBJ2-3; v_gene: TRBV6-1; CDR3nt: TGTGCCACCAACGAGGGGACAGATACGCAGTATTTT; CDR3aa: CATNEGTDTQYF
abundance: NA; d_gene: TRBD1; j_gene: TRBJ1-2; v_gene: TRBV29-1; CDR3nt: TGCAGCGTTACTACGCCGGGACAGGGGACCTCTTACTATGGCTACACCTTC; CDR3aa: CSVTTPGQGTSYYGYTF
abundance: NA; d_gene: TRBD1; j_gene: TRBJ1-4; v_gene: TRBV5-6; CDR3nt: TGTGCCAGCAGCTTGGCGCCGACAGGGACTAATGAAAAACTGTTTTTT; CDR3aa: CASSLAPTGTNEKLFF
abundance: NA; d_gene: TRBD1; j_gene: TRBJ2-7; v_gene: TRBV5-6; CDR3nt: TGTGCCAGCAGCCCGGACAGGCACGAGCAGTACTTC; CDR3aa: CASSPDRHEQYF
abundance: once; d_gene: NA; j_gene: TRBJ1-1; v_gene: TRBV5-4; CDR3nt: TGTGCCAGCAGCCCCACCCCGGGGGGGACTGAAGCTTTCTTT; CDR3aa: CASSPTPGGTEAFF
abundance: NA; d_gene: NA; j_gene: TRBJ1-2; v_gene: TRBV9; CDR3nt: TGTGCCAGCAGCGAGCCCCGGGAACAGGTTCGAGATAACTATGGCTACACCTTC; CDR3aa: CASSEPREQVRDNYGYTF
abundance: NA; d_gene: NA; j_gene: TRBJ1-3; v_gene: TRBV6-1; CDR3nt: TGTGCCAGCCCAGGGTTAGGAAACACCATATATTTT; CDR3aa: CASPGLGNTIYF
abundance: NA; d_gene: NA; j_gene: TRBJ2-7; v_gene: TRBV5-1; CDR3nt: TGCGCCAGCAGCTTGAGTCGGGTAAACTCCTACGAGCAGTACTTC; CDR3aa: CASSLSRVNSYEQYF
abundance: medium-sized; d_gene: TRBD1; j_gene: TRBJ2-4; v_gene: TRBV6-5; CDR3nt: TGTGCCAGCAGTTCACTACAGGGGACCAAAAACATTCAGTACTTC; CDR3aa: CASSSLQGTKNIQYF
abundance: NA; d_gene: TRBD2; j_gene: TRBJ2-5; v_gene: TRBV19; CDR3nt: TGTGCCAGTACCCCGACTAGCGGGGGGCCTCGGGAGACCCAGTACTTC; CDR3aa: CASTPTSGGPRETQYF
abundance: NA; d_gene: TRBD1; j_gene: TRBJ1-5; v_gene: TRBV30; CDR3nt: TGTGCCTGGAGTAGGACAGGGTTGCATCAGCCCCAGCATTTT; CDR3aa: CAWSRTGLHQPQHF
abundance: NA; d_gene: NA; j_gene: TRBJ1-1; v_gene: TRBV4-2; CDR3nt: TGTGCCAGCAGCCAAGATTCTCTAGCTTTCTTT; CDR3aa: CASSQDSLAFF
abundance: NA; d_gene: NA; j_gene: TRBJ1-4; v_gene: TRBV7-2; CDR3nt: TGTGCCAGCAGTTCAGGGAGGGCTAATGAAAAACTGTTTTTT; CDR3aa: CASSSGRANEKLFF
abundance: NA; d_gene: NA; j_gene: TRBJ2-7; v_gene: TRBV6-5; CDR3nt: TGTGCCAGCAGTTACTCGATTCAAGCAAACTACGAGCAGTACTTC; CDR3aa: CASSYSIQANYEQYF
abundance: NA; d_gene: TRBD1; j_gene: TRBJ1-5; v_gene: TRBV7-9; CDR3nt: TGTGCCAGCAGCCAGGGGACAGGGTATCAGCCCCAGCATTTT; CDR3aa: CASSQGTGYQPQHF
abundance: few; d_gene: NA; j_gene: TRBJ2-6; v_gene: TRBV19; CDR3nt: TGTGCCAGTAGAGCCGACACTGGGGCCAACGTCCTGACTTTC; CDR3aa: CASRADTGANVLTF
abundance: NA; d_gene: NA; j_gene: TRBJ2-5; v_gene: TRBV9; CDR3nt: TGTGCCAGCAGCGTAGACCAAGAGACCCAGTACTTC; CDR3aa: CASSVDQETQYF
abundance: NA; d_gene: NA; j_gene: TRBJ1-1; v_gene: TRBV5-6; CDR3nt: TGTGCCAGCAGTAGTGGGAGTGAAGCTTTCTTT; CDR3aa: CASSSGSEAFF
abundance: NA; d_gene: NA; j_gene: TRBJ2-7; v_gene: TRBV5-1; CDR3nt: TGCGCCAGCAGCAGCAGTCGACCGGGACTGATAAACTACGAGCAGTACTTC; CDR3aa: CASSSSRPGLINYEQYF
abundance: NA; d_gene: NA; j_gene: TRBJ2-1; v_gene: TRBV29-1; CDR3nt: TGCAGCGTTGTCCTAGTGGGGGACAACTCACTATACAATGAGCAGTTCTTC; CDR3aa: CSVVLVGDNSLYNEQFF
abundance: NA; d_gene: NA; j_gene: TRBJ1-1; v_gene: TRBV28; CDR3nt: TGTGCCAGCAGTTTACGAGGGCACGGCACTGAAGCTTTCTTT; CDR3aa: CASSLRGHGTEAFF
abundance: NA; d_gene: NA; j_gene: TRBJ2-1; v_gene: TRBV29-1; CDR3nt: TGCAGCGTTGTCCCTGTGGGTGGGAGGAATGAGCAGTTCTTC; CDR3aa: CSVVPVGGRNEQFF
abundance: NA; d_gene: NA; j_gene: TRBJ2-1; v_gene: TRBV7-2; CDR3nt: TGTGCCAGCAGCCCGAGGATGGGCATCTACAATGAGCAGTTCTTC; CDR3aa: CASSPRMGIYNEQFF
abundance: NA; d_gene: NA; j_gene: TRBJ2-3; v_gene: TRBV5-1; CDR3nt: TGCGCCAGCAGGCTTGGGGGCCCGATTGGCACAGATACGCAGTATTTT; CDR3aa: CASRLGGPIGTDTQYF
abundance: NA; d_gene: TRBD1; j_gene: TRBJ1-2; v_gene: TRBV29-1; CDR3nt: TGCAGCGTTGAAGATGACGGGGACAGGATCTATGGCTACACCTTC; CDR3aa: CSVEDDGDRIYGYTF
abundance: NA; d_gene: NA; j_gene: TRBJ2-5; v_gene: TRBV15; CDR3nt: TGTGCCACCAGCAGAGCCGATAGTGGGACCCAGTACTTC; CDR3aa: CATSRADSGTQYF
abundance: NA; d_gene: TRBD1; j_gene: TRBJ2-7; v_gene: TRBV5-1; CDR3nt: TGCGCCAGCAGCTTCCGCGAGACAGGGCCGGATAACTACGAGCAGTACTTC; CDR3aa: CASSFRETGPDNYEQYF
abundance: NA; d_gene: NA; j_gene: TRBJ2-7; v_gene: TRBV5-1; CDR3nt: TGCGCCAGTAACCCGGACAGTGGGATAGACGAGCAGTACTTC; CDR3aa: CASNPDSGIDEQYF
abundance: NA; d_gene: NA; j_gene: TRBJ2-1; v_gene: TRBV27; CDR3nt: TGTGCCAGCAGCAATGACAGGAGACTCAATGAGCAGTTCTTC; CDR3aa: CASSNDRRLNEQFF
abundance: NA; d_gene: NA; j_gene: TRBJ2-6; v_gene: TRBV19; CDR3nt: TGTGCCAGTAGAACAGGGCAACCCCTCTCTGGGGCCAACGTCCTGACTTTC; CDR3aa: CASRTGQPLSGANVLTF
abundance: NA; d_gene: NA; j_gene: TRBJ2-7; v_gene: TRBV6-5; CDR3nt: TGTGCCAGCAGTTACTCCAAAAGACTAGTGGTCTACGAGCAGTACTTC; CDR3aa: CASSYSKRLVVYEQYF
abundance: NA; d_gene: NA; j_gene: TRBJ2-7; v_gene: TRBV25-1; CDR3nt: TGTGCCAGCAGTGAAGGAGGGGAAGGTCCCTACGAGCAGTACTTC; CDR3aa: CASSEGGEGPYEQYF
abundance: NA; d_gene: TRBD2; j_gene: TRBJ2-1; v_gene: TRBV7-2; CDR3nt: TGTGCCAGCAGCGCGCCGAACAGACTAGCGGGGTTGAATGAGCAGTTCTTC; CDR3aa: CASSAPNRLAGLNEQFF
abundance: NA; d_gene: NA; j_gene: TRBJ2-7; v_gene: TRBV11-2; CDR3nt: TGTGCCAGCAGCCCCACGGGGTCCGACGAGCAGTACTTC; CDR3aa: CASSPTGSDEQYF
abundance: NA; d_gene: NA; j_gene: TRBJ2-5; v_gene: TRBV7-3; CDR3nt: TGTGCCAGCAGCTTAGATGGGGGGGCCGTGACCCAGTACTTC; CDR3aa: CASSLDGGAVTQYF
abundance: NA; d_gene: TRBD1; j_gene: TRBJ1-2; v_gene: TRBV2; CDR3nt: TGTGCCAGCACGAAGCCCGACAGGGGTCGTTCTGGCTACACCTTC; CDR3aa: CASTKPDRGRSGYTF
abundance: NA; d_gene: TRBD1; j_gene: TRBJ1-2; v_gene: TRBV6-4; CDR3nt: TGTGCCAGCAGTGACTTTTACTTGCTGGGACAGGGGTCCCCTGGGGTCCATGGCTACACCTTC; CDR3aa: CASSDFYLLGQGSPGVHGYTF